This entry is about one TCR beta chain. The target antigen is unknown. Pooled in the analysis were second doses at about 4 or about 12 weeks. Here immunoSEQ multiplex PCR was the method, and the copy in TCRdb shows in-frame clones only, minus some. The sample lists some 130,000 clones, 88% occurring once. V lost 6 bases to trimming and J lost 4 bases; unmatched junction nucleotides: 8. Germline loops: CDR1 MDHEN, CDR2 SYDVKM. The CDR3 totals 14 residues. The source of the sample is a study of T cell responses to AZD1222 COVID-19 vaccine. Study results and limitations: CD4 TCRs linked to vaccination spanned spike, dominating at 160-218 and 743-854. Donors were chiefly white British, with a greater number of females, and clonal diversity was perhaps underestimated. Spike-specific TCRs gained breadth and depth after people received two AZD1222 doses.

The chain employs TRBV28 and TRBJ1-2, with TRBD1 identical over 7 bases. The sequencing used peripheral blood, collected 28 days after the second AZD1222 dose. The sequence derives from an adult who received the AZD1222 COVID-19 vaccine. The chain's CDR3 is CASSRGGGGYGYTF. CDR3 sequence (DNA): TGTGCCAGCAGCCGGGGAGGGGGCGGCTATGGCTACACCTTC.